This TCR beta chain was sequenced during a study of blood T cell repertoires in COVID-19. At the level of the study: COVID-19 samples collected from the United States, Italy and Spain covered acute and convalescent phases. Sample material is recorded as cDNA or gDNA derived from T cells, B-cell-depleted T cells, or PBMCs.

Authors' methods: The authors estimated nucleated cell counts from reference gene primer amplification. Generated by immunoSEQ multiplex PCR, the TCRdb table keeps only in-frame clones and is missing some. V and J calls and clone size are as listed in that table; D and trimming were resolved from the DNA. This table holds 93,000 or so clones, roughly 87% found once. The TCR sequence derives from a woman older than 75 in a cohort sampled during active COVID-19. What was sequenced was peripheral blood.

CDR3 sequence: CASSLGPDGYTF. CDR3 nucleotides: TGTGCCAGCAGTTTAGGTCCAGATGGCTACACCTTC. This chain connects TRBV28 to TRBJ1-2; D gene unclear. There are 12 residues in the CDR3. CDR1 is MDHEN and CDR2 is SYDVKM in the germline V gene. V was clipped by 2 bases and J by 6 bases, with 7 bases between them.